This T cell receptor (beta chain) emerged from a study of T cells after yellow fever vaccination. Unmatched junction bases numbered 2, after V lost 1 base and J lost 2 bases. This CDR3 region has 15 residues. Germline lookup yields CDR1 KGHSH and CDR2 LQKENI. The 5'RACE template-switching step produced TCR cDNA and added a universal primer site and UMIs. TCRdb reprocessed the 5' RACE reads with MiXCR, giving one entry per CDR3 protein. This sample yields about 550,000 distinct CDR3 sequences, of which 15% to 20% are seen a single time; 14% belongs to the top ten. J is TRBJ2-3 and V is TRBV18; 8 positions match TRBD1. Sequences were derived from PBMCs, sampled 15 days after the yellow fever booster vaccination. The TCR was taken from a young man who received the YFV17D yellow fever vaccine. CDR3 sequence (DNA): TGTGCCAGCTCACCACGGGGACAGGACACAGATACGCAGTATTTT. This gives the protein CASSPRGQDTDTQYF.